A selection of T cell receptor beta chains follows, all from one sample in a study of blood T cell repertoires in COVID-19. Profiled with immunoSEQ multiplex PCR; TCRdb holds only in-frame clones, not every one. This table holds more than 75,000 clones, 65% to 90% found once. Sequenced input: peripheral blood. Receptors were obtained from an elderly man with active or convalescent COVID-19. Each CDR3 is given without its conserved first and last residue.

j_call: TRBJ2-7; v_call: TRBV7-2; cdr3_aa: ASSLGVGLAGSSFYEQY
j_call: TRBJ2-1; v_call: TRBV4-2; cdr3_aa: ASSQDDGYGQF
j_call: TRBJ1-2; v_call: TRBV5-1; cdr3_aa: ASSLDLANYGYT
j_call: TRBJ1-2; v_call: TRBV19; cdr3_aa: ASSRDRGRYYGYT
j_call: TRBJ1-6; v_call: TRBV18; cdr3_aa: ASSPRDRTSPLH
j_call: TRBJ1-4; v_call: TRBV7-9; cdr3_aa: ASSPVYSSATNEKLF
j_call: TRBJ1-6; v_call: TRBV4-3; cdr3_aa: ASSAGHENSPLH
j_call: TRBJ1-2; v_call: TRBV7-9; cdr3_aa: AIDYQIDRYT
j_call: TRBJ2-3; v_call: TRBV29-1; cdr3_aa: SVGGSGRFLSTDTQY
j_call: TRBJ2-7; v_call: TRBV7-9; cdr3_aa: ASSFPGTYEQY
j_call: TRBJ1-2; v_call: TRBV2; cdr3_aa: ASSPLTGTVEFYGYT
j_call: TRBJ1-2; v_call: TRBV13; cdr3_aa: ASSLQLAAYNYGYT
j_call: TRBJ2-3; v_call: TRBV3-1/TRBV3-2; cdr3_aa: ASSLTSKTDTQY
j_call: TRBJ1-2; v_call: TRBV3-1/TRBV3-2; cdr3_aa: ASSLPQGSSGYT
j_call: TRBJ2-5; v_call: TRBV7-7; cdr3_aa: ASSQHGTSGRVETQY
j_call: TRBJ1-5; v_call: TRBV15; cdr3_aa: ATSRDSSGGQPQH
j_call: TRBJ2-3; v_call: TRBV25-1; cdr3_aa: ASSDRQVRTDTQY
j_call: TRBJ1-6; v_call: TRBV27; cdr3_aa: ASRGARNSPLH
j_call: TRBJ2-5; v_call: TRBV6-5; cdr3_aa: ASNNGRAGETQY
j_call: TRBJ1-5; v_call: TRBV7-6; cdr3_aa: ASSTGDRGNQPQH
j_call: TRBJ1-2; v_call: TRBV3-1/TRBV3-2; cdr3_aa: ASSQALGTNYGYT
j_call: TRBJ2-7; v_call: TRBV7-3; cdr3_aa: ASSRDPSVDEQY
j_call: TRBJ1-1; v_call: TRBV19; cdr3_aa: ASRTGGTEAF
j_call: TRBJ2-1; v_call: TRBV10-3; cdr3_aa: AISESNTSGENEQF
j_call: TRBJ1-1; v_call: TRBV18; cdr3_aa: ASSPSTGVVRNTEAF
j_call: TRBJ1-5; v_call: TRBV2; cdr3_aa: ASSLGQGNQPQH
j_call: TRBJ1-4; v_call: TRBV2; cdr3_aa: ASSEAGGVSGEKLF
j_call: TRBJ2-7; v_call: TRBV6-2/TRBV6-3; cdr3_aa: ASSPGLAGYYEQY
j_call: TRBJ2-1; v_call: TRBV28; cdr3_aa: ASSLARTMNEQF
j_call: TRBJ1-1; v_call: TRBV5-6; cdr3_aa: ASSLVGYEAF
j_call: TRBJ2-1; v_call: TRBV11-2; cdr3_aa: ASSASMFDEQF
j_call: TRBJ2-1; v_call: TRBV3-1/TRBV3-2; cdr3_aa: ASSQDPAGVYEQF
j_call: TRBJ1-1; v_call: TRBV7-2; cdr3_aa: ASSFARATEAF
j_call: TRBJ2-7; v_call: TRBV5-6; cdr3_aa: ASSFPSGRSSYEQY
j_call: TRBJ1-1; v_call: TRBV12-3/TRBV12-4; cdr3_aa: ASSLIRLQAF
j_call: TRBJ1-2; v_call: TRBV30; cdr3_aa: AWSVELGYGYT
j_call: TRBJ2-1; v_call: TRBV7-9; cdr3_aa: ASSKLGYNEQF
j_call: TRBJ1-1; v_call: TRBV2; cdr3_aa: ASNRQGEDKAF
j_call: TRBJ1-1; v_call: TRBV5-1; cdr3_aa: ASSLGGTGPNTEAF
j_call: TRBJ2-2; v_call: TRBV19; cdr3_aa: ASSIRTGGFTGELF
j_call: TRBJ1-2; v_call: TRBV24-1; cdr3_aa: ATSPSAGLGYT
j_call: TRBJ2-1; v_call: TRBV5-1; cdr3_aa: ASSGEGVNEQF
j_call: TRBJ1-2; v_call: TRBV19; cdr3_aa: ASSIDSNYGYT
j_call: TRBJ1-2; v_call: TRBV5-6; cdr3_aa: ASSLLGRGNYGYT
j_call: TRBJ1-1; v_call: TRBV2; cdr3_aa: ASMGGAGTEAF
j_call: TRBJ2-1; v_call: TRBV7-9; cdr3_aa: ASIGGSGSSYNEQF
j_call: TRBJ2-6; v_call: TRBV19; cdr3_aa: ASSISGTGPGANVLT